These 5 T cell receptor beta chains originate from one sample sequenced in a study of vaccination and CD4 T cells after COVID-19. CD4+ T cells that had been cultured provided DNA sequenced with the Oncomine TCR Beta short-read assay. TCRdb called the PCR reads again in MiXCR, with one record for every CDR3 protein. Among 15,000 to 16,000 distinct CDR3 sequences listed, approximately 48% were seen once. Antigen specificity for these receptors is unknown. As to treatment: roughly 10-day PBMC culture with coronavirus spike peptide pools or control peptides (ViraFEST assay). Sequenced input: CD4+ T cells from blood, cultured in vitro. The receptors derive from a human donor who had recovered from COVID-19.

This clonotype was observed a few times. The chain uses TRBV6-5 and TRBJ1-2; 8 bases line up with TRBD1. The CDR3 is 15 amino acids. CDR1 and CDR2 (germline): MNHEY, SVGAGI. Trimming cost V 4 bases and J 2 bases; bases outside gene matches: 6. The CDR3 is CASSSLQGENYGYTF. As DNA, the CDR3 is TGTGCCAGCAGTTCCCTACAGGGGGAGAACTATGGCTACACCTTC.

J is TRBJ2-5 and V is TRBV6-2 or TRBV6-3; D not resolved. Germline V lookup: CDR1 MNHEY, CDR2 SVGEGT. The CDR3 is 13 residues long. Trimming cost V 5 bases and J 4 bases, with 11 bases left between them. The DNA of the CDR3 is TGTGCCAGCAGTCCTCTTAAGGGAGAGACCCAGTACTTC. Translation: CASSPLKGETQYF.

The V and J genes are TRBV27 and TRBJ2-1; D gene unclear. This CDR3 is 14 amino acids long. Germline CDR1 MNHEY, CDR2 SMNVEV (reference sequence). V lost 8 bases, J lost 2 bases, and 13 bases lay in between. CDR3 sequence (DNA): TGTGCCAGCTCGTATACTCGTACCTACAATGAGCAGTTCTTC. Protein product: CASSYTRTYNEQFF.

This clonotype was detected only once. This chain uses TRBV18 with TRBJ1-2; D is undetermined. V lost 3 bases to trimming and J lost 8 bases, with 25 bases between them. Germline CDR1 is KGHSH and CDR2 is LQKENI. The CDR3 is made up of 17 amino acids. The CDR3 spells CASSPQRAWEGLGGYTF. The CDR3 DNA reads as TGTGCCAGCTCACCCCAAAGGGCCTGGGAGGGCCTGGGAGGCTACACCTTC.

This rearrangement joins TRBV2 to TRBJ2-1; 8 positions agree with TRBD2. After removal of 6 bases from V and 4 bases from J, the junction contained 8 bases not matched to a gene. Germline V lookup: CDR1 SNHLY, CDR2 FYNNEI. The CDR3 loop spans 15 amino acids. CDR3 sequence (DNA): TGTGCCAGCAGAGCCGGAGCGGGGGCATACAATGAGCAGTTCTTC. It translates to CASRAGAGAYNEQFF.